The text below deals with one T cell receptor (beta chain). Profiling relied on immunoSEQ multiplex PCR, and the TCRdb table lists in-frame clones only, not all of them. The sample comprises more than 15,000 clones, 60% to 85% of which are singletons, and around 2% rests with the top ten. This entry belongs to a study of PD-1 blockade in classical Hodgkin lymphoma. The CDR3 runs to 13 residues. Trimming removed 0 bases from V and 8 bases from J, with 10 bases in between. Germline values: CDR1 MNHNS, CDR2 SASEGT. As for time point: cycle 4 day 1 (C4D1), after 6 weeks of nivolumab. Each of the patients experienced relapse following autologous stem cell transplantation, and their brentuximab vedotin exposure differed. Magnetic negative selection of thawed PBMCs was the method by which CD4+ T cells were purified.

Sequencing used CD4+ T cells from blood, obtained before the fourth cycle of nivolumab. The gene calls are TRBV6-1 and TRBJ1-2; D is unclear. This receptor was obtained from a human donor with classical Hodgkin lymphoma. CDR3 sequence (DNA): TGTGCCAGCAGTGAAGCCCCACGTTTGGGCTACACCTTC. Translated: CASSEAPRLGYTF.